The entry below gives a single T cell receptor beta chain sequence along with its context. This clonotype was found many times. Its cognate antigen has yet to be identified. The input lacks base qualities; no much larger clone sits a single base away. According to the germline V gene, CDR1 reads MNHNS and CDR2 reads SASEGT. The cysteine opens and the phenylalanine closes a CDR3 of 14 amino acids. Kept here is only the CDR3 DNA, which spans 42 bases and is read in frame from base 1. The V and J ends are trimmed by 4 bases and 3 bases, leaving 10 bases between them. The instrument was an Illumina HiSeq 1500. TCRdb passed the public sequencing reads through fastp at Q25 and MiXCR, retaining productive beta sequences. Entries that share a CDR3 protein sequence are merged under the most common genes and DNA. The sample yields just over 300,000 distinct CDR3 sequences; roughly 17% were counted once. The ten largest clonotypes hold around 12% of the sample.

This specimen belongs to a study of T cell repertoires in cytomegalovirus infection (dated by TCRdb to the late 2010s). Looking at the study overall: Because public TCR beta signatures pointed to carriage of CMV infection together with the matching HLA type, the HLA type of each donor mattered for the analysis. What the research found in general, with its limitations: In the ex vivo response, HLA-C-restricted CMV-specific TCR beta clonotypes were dominant, and in two of eight donors the single most frequent clonotype came from this HLA-C-restricted group. In both this cohort and an independent roughly 400-donor cohort, the cumulative frequency of public TCR beta family members distinguished carriers of CMV infection plus the relevant HLA type.

This clonotype was sampled from a human donor in good health (CMV status not recorded). Some clones in this sample may be carry-over from other donors' samples. The sequence is built from TRBV6-1 and TRBJ1-5; TRBD1 is possibly the D segment (5 matching bases). Sequencing was performed on PBMCs. In nucleotides, the sequence is TGTGCCAGCAGTGTCCGACAGACCAATCAGCCCCAGCATTTT. It translates to CASSVRQTNQPQHF.